Reported below is one TCR beta chain. Its target is unknown. The data were obtained in a study of chemoradiotherapy in HPV16-positive cancers. On the study more broadly: Candidate HPV-specific T-cell clones and common TCR motifs came from functional assays in a couple of HPV16-positive patients.

Assay: immunoSEQ multiplex PCR; the TCRdb copy retains only in-frame clones and omits some. This repertoire shows tens of thousands of clones, roughly 90% found once; its top ten account for 4% to 4.5%. Study conclusions and caveats: HPV-specific T cells were functionally defined from only a couple of HPV16-positive patients.

Germline assignment: CDR1 SNHLY and CDR2 FYNNEI. Trimming took off 1 base at V and 7 bases at J, with 13 bases between the two ends. The CDR3 is 14 residues long. The rearrangement joins TRBV2 to TRBJ2-5; TRBD2 might be the D (6 bases). This TCR came from a human donor with HPV-associated anogenital cancer. Sequencing was performed on blood, taken from a patient who underwent chemoradiotherapy. This chain's CDR3 is CASSEEAGMGTQYF. The CDR3 nucleotides are TGTGCCAGCAGTGAAGAGGCGGGGATGGGGACCCAGTACTTC. The variable domain in full, with the rest retrieved from reference TRBV2 and TRBJ2-5, is EPEVTQTPSHQVTQMGQEVILRCVPISNHLYFYWYRQILGQKVEFLVSFYNNEISEKSEIFDDQFSVERPDGSNFTLKIRSTKLEDSAMYFCASSEEAGMGTQYFGPGTRLLVL.